The next 17 T cell receptor beta chains were all read from a single sample in a study of blood T cell repertoires in COVID-19. The protocol was immunoSEQ multiplex PCR, while the TCRdb copy is restricted to in-frame clones and leaves out a portion. Of 150,000 to 200,000 clones in the sample, around four fifths were seen once. The sequenced sample was peripheral blood. Every receptor here comes from a woman aged 25 to 45 with acute or convalescent COVID-19.

V is TRBV6-5 and J is TRBJ2-7; possibly TRBD2 for D (6 bases). This CDR3 has 14 amino acids. The V gene's germline CDR1 is MNHEY and CDR2 SVGAGI. Trimming shortened V by 2 bases and J by 1 base, and 9 bases separated the two germline ends. For the CDR3, the DNA is TGTGCCAGCAGTTACGTGGGGGGTTCCTACGAGCAGTACTTC. This translates into CASSYVGGSYEQYF.

The V and J genes are TRBV10-2 and TRBJ2-7; 10 bases are a match to TRBD2. CDR3 length equals 14 residues. Germline CDR1 reads WSHSY; CDR2 reads SAAADI. V was clipped by 5 bases and J by 0 bases; unmatched bases: 1. The CDR3 nucleotides are TGCGCCAGCAGTCCTAGCGGGAGCTCCTACGAGCAGTACTTC. Translating it yields CASSPSGSSYEQYF.

The chain combines TRBV12-3 or TRBV12-4 with TRBJ1-1, with D possibly being TRBD1 (5 bases). V was trimmed by 5 bases and J by 6 bases, leaving 13 bases between them. The CDR3 totals 13 residues. The CDR3 DNA is TGTGCCAGCAGTGTTACCTGGGGCGCTGAAGCTTTCTTT. This codes for CASSVTWGAEAFF.

V and J are TRBV7-2 and TRBJ2-1; D possibly corresponds to TRBD1 (6 bases). The ends were cut back, 1 base at V and 3 bases at J, with 13 bases in the middle. Germline V gives CDR1 SGHTA, CDR2 FQGNSA. The CDR3 contains 16 residues. The CDR3 loop reads CASSLVRSQGYNEQFF. The CDR3 nucleotides are TGTGCCAGCAGCTTAGTTAGGTCACAGGGCTACAATGAGCAGTTCTTC.

The table lists this clone with a few counts. CDR3: CASSLFPNTEAFF. In DNA, the CDR3 is TGTGCCAGCAGCTTATTTCCTAACACTGAAGCTTTCTTT. J is TRBJ1-1 and V is TRBV11-1, with D uncertain. Trimming removed 2 bases from V and 2 bases from J, with 6 bases in between. This CDR3 region has 13 residues. Germline V CDR1 and CDR2: SGHAT, FQDESV (reference sequence). Full variable domain (remainder filled in from reference TRBV11-1 and TRBJ1-1): EAEVAQSPRYKITEKSQAVAFWCDPISGHATLYWYRQILGQGPELLVQFQDESVVDDSQLPKDRFSAERLKGVDSTLKIQPAELGDSAMYLCASSLFPNTEAFFGQGTRLTVV.

This chain uses TRBV4-2 with TRBJ1-2; 8 bases are a match to TRBD1. Germline V gene lookup returns CDR1 LGHNA and CDR2 YNFKEQ. The CDR3 sequence is 16 residues long. The V segment lost 0 bases and the J segment 6 bases; nucleotides outside the gene matches: 9. CDR3 region: CASSQDIQGVPDGYTF. CDR3 coding DNA: TGTGCCAGCAGCCAAGATATACAGGGGGTTCCTGATGGCTACACCTTC.

The rearrangement joins TRBV19 to TRBJ1-1; D unresolved. V lost 6 bases and J lost 2, with 13 bases in between. The CDR3 spans 14 residues. Germline-derived CDR1 and CDR2 are LNHDA and SQIVND (reference sequence). CDR3 DNA: TGTGCCAGTAGGGGCAGGCCCTACAACACTGAAGCTTTCTTT. This codes for CASRGRPYNTEAFF.

The chain uses TRBV5-1 and TRBJ2-5, with a weak D call TRBD2 (6 bases). CDR1 and CDR2 from the germline V gene are SGHRS and YFSETQ. V was cut by 0 bases and J by 4 bases, with 10 bases left in between. The CDR3 is 14 residues long. Here the CDR3 reads CASSLGGGRETQYF. Here the CDR3 DNA reads TGCGCCAGCAGCTTGGGAGGAGGGAGAGAGACCCAGTACTTC.

The rearrangement uses TRBV11-3 and TRBJ1-2; D perhaps matches TRBD1 (6 bases). Per germline, CDR1 SGHNT and CDR2 YENEEA. V was cut by 4 bases and J by 4 bases, with 10 bases left in between. CDR3 size: 13 residues. The CDR3 loop reads CASSSRTVYGYTF. In nucleotides, the CDR3 is TGTGCCAGCAGCTCACGGACAGTCTATGGCTACACCTTC.

The V and J genes are TRBV19 and TRBJ2-5; 8 nucleotides agree with TRBD1. CDR1 and CDR2 from the germline V gene are LNHDA and SQIVND (reference sequence). The CDR3 is 14 amino acids. Trimming at V came to 8 bases and at J to 2 bases, leaving 7 bases not matched to a gene. The DNA for the CDR3 is TGTGCCAGTGGCCGGACAGGGACGCAAGAGACCCAGTACTTC. Translated, it gives CASGRTGTQETQYF.

This chain connects TRBV10-3 to TRBJ1-2; TRBD1 agrees at 7 bases. The germline V gene has CDR1 ENHRY and CDR2 SYGVKD. The V gene end was trimmed by 7 bases and the J gene end by 3 bases; junction bases not matched to a gene: 8. The CDR3 runs to 14 residues. The CDR3: CAINDRVFYYGYTF. CDR3 sequence (DNA): TGTGCCATCAATGACAGGGTGTTTTACTATGGCTACACCTTC.

The rearrangement uses TRBV15 and TRBJ2-5, with a weak D call TRBD1 (6 bases). The V gene lost 0 bases and the J gene lost 5 bases, with 16 bases spanning the gap. This CDR3 region has 16 residues. The V gene's germline CDR1 is LNHNV and CDR2 YYDKDF (reference sequence). In DNA, the CDR3 is TGTGCCACCAGCAGAGATGGGCCAGGGGTTATGGAGACCCAGTACTTC. Translating it yields CATSRDGPGVMETQYF.

This chain uses TRBV7-8 with TRBJ2-3, with 7 bases identical to TRBD2. The CDR3 consists of 15 residues. Germline CDR1 reads SGHVS; CDR2 reads FQNEAQ. V lost 1 base, J lost 6 bases, and 7 bases stayed unmatched. The CDR3 region has the DNA TGTGCCAGCAGCTTAGTTTGGGGGGGGAGGGATACGCAGTATTTT. Its translation is CASSLVWGGRDTQYF.

This rearrangement joins TRBV19 to TRBJ2-1; TRBD1 matches at 9 bases. V lost 3 bases, J lost 4 bases, and 4 bases stayed unmatched. CDR3 length equals 15 residues. The V gene's germline CDR1 is LNHDA and CDR2 SQIVND (reference sequence). CDR3 sequence (DNA): TGTGCCAGTAGTATGGGACAGGGCTTATACAATGAGCAGTTCTTC. Translating gives CASSMGQGLYNEQFF.

The chain recombines TRBV5-4 with TRBJ2-1, with TRBD2 as a possible D gene (6 bases). V was shortened by 0 bases and J by 0 bases, with 10 bases between the two germline ends. The germline CDR1 and CDR2 sequences are SGHNT and YYREEE (reference sequence). The CDR3 runs to 16 residues. CDR3 amino acids: CASSLGVSGSYNEQFF. CDR3 in DNA: TGTGCCAGCAGCTTGGGAGTTAGCGGCTCCTACAATGAGCAGTTCTTC.

The chain has TRBV25-1 and TRBJ1-2, with a possible D match to TRBD1 (5 bases). Germline CDR1 is MGHDK and CDR2 is SYGVNS. V was shortened by 5 bases and J by 6 bases, with 13 bases between the two germline ends. CDR3 length equals 13 residues. CDR3 in DNA: TGTGCCAGCAGTTGGGGCAGGGAAGATGGCTACACCTTC. This translates into CASSWGREDGYTF.

This rearrangement joins TRBV9 to TRBJ2-1, with TRBD1 matching 8 bases. Trimming removed 4 bases from V and 2 bases from J; junction bases left unmatched: 5. This CDR3 spans 15 amino acids. Germline lookup yields CDR1 SGDLS and CDR2 YYNGEE. The CDR3 DNA follows: TGTGCCAGCAGCTTGGACAGGGTAACCTACAATGAGCAGTTCTTC. Translation: CASSLDRVTYNEQFF.